The next 23 T cell receptor beta chains were all read from a single sample in a study of T cell responses to AZD1222 COVID-19 vaccine. Using immunoSEQ multiplex PCR, the repertoire was profiled, and TCRdb retains in-frame clones only, with some absent. The table includes about 140,000 clones, around 93% detected once. The material sequenced was peripheral blood, taken 28 days after the second AZD1222 dose. Receptors originate from an adult who received the AZD1222 COVID-19 vaccine.

The chain carries TRBV28 and TRBJ1-1; tentatively, D is TRBD1 (5 bases). CDR3 length: 14 amino acids. The germline V and J ends were trimmed by 5 bases and 6 bases, with 16 bases remaining between them. CDR1 and CDR2 (germline): MDHEN, SYDVKM. The CDR3 DNA follows: TGTGCCAGCAGTCCCTCAGGGTTTTTATCTGAAGCTTTCTTT. Its protein is CASSPSGFLSEAFF.

In the case of this clone: Within the sample, other DNA sequences also encode this same CDR3. V is TRBV27 and J is TRBJ2-7; D gene uncertain. CDR3 length equals 13 residues. The V gene's germline CDR1 is MNHEY and CDR2 SMNVEV (reference sequence). Trimming stripped 2 bases from V and 7 bases from J, with 12 bases between. Here the CDR3 DNA reads TGTGCCAGCAGTTTAGGGCACTCTTTGGAGCAGTACTTC. This encodes CASSLGHSLEQYF.

This chain links TRBV6-6 with TRBJ2-1, with 9 bases fitting TRBD1. The CDR3 length is 15 residues. The V and J ends lost 1 base and 9 bases, in that order; junction bases with no gene match: 7. Germline CDR1 MNHNY, CDR2 SVGAGI (reference sequence). CDR3 amino acids: CASSYWGDRESEQFF. The CDR3 nucleotides are TGTGCCAGCAGTTACTGGGGGGACAGGGAGAGTGAGCAGTTCTTC.

This clone was recorded once. V usage is TRBV20-1 and J usage is TRBJ1-4; 10 nucleotides agree with TRBD1. The CDR3 consists of 18 residues. V shed 3 bases and J 3 bases; nucleotides not matched to a gene: 13. Germline lookup yields CDR1 DFQATT and CDR2 SNEGSKA (reference sequence). The chain's CDR3 is CSASWPRQGALPNEKLFF. CDR3 DNA sequence: TGCAGTGCTAGTTGGCCCCGACAGGGGGCGCTTCCTAATGAAAAACTGTTTTTT.

The J gene is TRBJ1-2, the V gene TRBV10-3; D remains ambiguous. The V end was cut by 2 bases, the J end by 1 base, with 5 bases between. The CDR3 length is 13 residues. Germline values: CDR1 ENHRY, CDR2 SYGVKD. The CDR3 DNA reads as TGTGCCATCAGTGAGGCCAGTAACTATGGCTACACCTTC. Translated, it gives CAISEASNYGYTF.

The genes are TRBV3-1 (or the pseudogene TRBV3-2) and TRBJ1-1; TRBD1 aligns across 11 bases. After removal of 6 bases from V and 1 base from J, the junction contained 7 bases not matched to a gene. This CDR3 spans 16 amino acids. Germline loops: CDR1 LGHDT, CDR2 YNNKEL (reference sequence). CDR3: CASRPGQGVRNTEAFF. CDR3 DNA sequence: TGTGCCAGCAGACCGGGACAGGGGGTCAGGAACACTGAAGCTTTCTTT.

The chain uses TRBV9 and TRBJ1-6, with 7 bases that match TRBD1. This CDR3 is built from 14 residues. Germline-derived CDR1 and CDR2 are SGDLS and YYNGEE. The junction had 3 bases not matched to a gene; V was cut back by 0 bases and J by 9 bases. CDR3 in DNA: TGTGCCAGCAGCGTAGCCCAGGGGGGTTCACCCCTCCACTTT. This sequence encodes CASSVAQGGSPLHF.

The chain has TRBV6-5 and TRBJ1-2, with D uncertain. Looked up from germline, CDR1 is MNHEY and CDR2 is SVGAGI. V lost 1 base and J 2 bases, leaving 5 bases between the germline ends. The CDR3 covers 13 residues. CDR3 region: CASSYWLNYGYTF. CDR3 DNA: TGTGCCAGCAGTTACTGGCTGAACTATGGCTACACCTTC.

The gene calls are TRBV19 and TRBJ1-2, with a weak D call TRBD1 (5 bases). Between the trimmed V and J ends, which lost 5 bases and 8 bases, there was a span of 15 bases. This CDR3 spans 13 amino acids. Germline V lookup: CDR1 LNHDA, CDR2 SQIVND (reference sequence). The CDR3 sequence: CASSQGPYNGYTF. CDR3 nucleotide sequence: TGTGCCAGTAGTCAGGGTCCCTACAACGGCTACACCTTC.

V is TRBV6-6 and J is TRBJ2-7; D is possibly TRBD1 (5 bases). This CDR3 is built from 12 residues. The V and J ends lost 6 bases and 5 bases respectively, with 11 bases between them. Germline V gene data show CDR1 as MNHNY and CDR2 as SVGAGI (reference sequence). The CDR3 reads CASRSGNDEQYF. In DNA form, the CDR3 reads TGTGCCAGCAGATCAGGGAACGACGAGCAGTACTTC.

This chain's CDR3 is CASSYTYSHTGELFF. The CDR3 region has the DNA TGTGCCAGCAGTTACACTTACTCTCACACCGGGGAGCTGTTTTTT. The rearrangement uses TRBV6-5 and TRBJ2-2; D unresolved. Germline assignment: CDR1 MNHEY and CDR2 SVGAGI. The CDR3 has 15 amino acids. V lost 2 bases and J lost 3, with 10 bases in between.

The chain links TRBV2 to TRBJ1-1; 9 nucleotides line up with TRBD1. The J segment lost 10 bases and the V segment lost 6 bases, leaving 9 bases of the junction unmatched. Germline V CDR1 and CDR2: SNHLY, FYNNEI. The CDR3 has 13 amino acids. Here the CDR3 reads CASRQTRQGGAFF. The DNA of the CDR3 is TGTGCCAGCAGACAAACCCGACAGGGGGGAGCTTTCTTT.

This clone was recorded only once. The CDR3: CASSPGGGYRSPLHF. As DNA, the CDR3 is TGTGCCAGCAGCCCAGGCGGGGGGTATCGGTCACCCCTCCACTTT. V and J are TRBV27 and TRBJ1-6; tentative D call: TRBD1 (5 bases). Germline assignment: CDR1 MNHEY and CDR2 SMNVEV (reference sequence). This CDR3 is built from 15 residues. V was pared by 6 bases and J by 10 bases, with 19 bases between.

This chain uses TRBV14 with TRBJ1-5; no clear D gene. CDR1 is SGHDN and CDR2 is FVKESK in the germline V gene. The V gene lost 0 bases and the J gene lost 7 bases, with 7 bases spanning the gap. The CDR3 contains 13 residues. CDR3 nucleotides: TGTGCCAGCAGCCAAGAACTGGGCCAGCCCCAGCATTTT. Translated, it gives CASSQELGQPQHF.

The gene calls are TRBV28 and TRBJ1-5; perhaps TRBD1 as D (5 bases). The V end was cut by 5 bases, the J end by 3 bases, with 17 bases between. Germline loops: CDR1 MDHEN, CDR2 SYDVKM. The CDR3 covers 16 residues. The CDR3, as DNA: TGTGCCAGCAGTCCCTCCCAGGGCCTATTCAATCAGCCCCAGCATTTT. Its protein product is CASSPSQGLFNQPQHF.

This clone has a single count. The rearrangement links TRBV6-5 to TRBJ1-1, with unresolved D. Germline assignment: CDR1 MNHEY and CDR2 SVGAGI. The V end lost 5 bases, the J end lost 2 bases, and 6 bases lay between the germline ends. The CDR3 totals 12 residues. The DNA of the CDR3 is TGTGCCAGCAGTCGTACCAACACTGAAGCTTTCTTT. It is translated as CASSRTNTEAFF.

Only a few counts were recorded for this clone. The rearrangement links TRBV4-2 to TRBJ2-1; possibly TRBD2 for D (6 bases). V was trimmed by 4 bases and J by 4 bases, leaving 17 bases between them. The length of the CDR3 is 16 residues. Germline CDR1 is LGHNA and CDR2 is YNFKEQ. CDR3 sequence (DNA): TGTGCCAGCAGCCCTGGCAGGGCGGGAAAATACAATGAGCAGTTCTTC. It codes for CASSPGRAGKYNEQFF.

V usage is TRBV3-1 (or the pseudogene TRBV3-2) and J usage is TRBJ2-7; TRBD2 agrees at 8 bases. CDR3 length: 16 amino acids. Unmatched junction bases numbered 13, after V lost 4 bases and J lost 5 bases. Germline V gene sequence: CDR1 LGHDT, CDR2 YNNKEL (reference sequence). CDR3 sequence (DNA): TGTGCCAGCAGCCGACGGGGCGGTAGCGGGATCCACGAGCAGTACTTC. This sequence encodes CASSRRGGSGIHEQYF.

This rearrangement joins TRBV4-2 to TRBJ2-7, with 11 bases lining up with TRBD2. The V gene end was trimmed by 4 bases and the J gene end by 2 bases; junction bases not matched to a gene: 4. This CDR3 has 15 amino acids. Germline CDR1 LGHNA, CDR2 YNFKEQ. CDR3 bases: TGTGCCAGCAGCCCTACTAGCGGGAGTACCTACGAGCAGTACTTC. Residues: CASSPTSGSTYEQYF.

This clone appeared a single time. The chain is built from TRBV6-5 and TRBJ1-6; the D gene is possibly TRBD1 (6 bases). Germline CDR1 reads MNHEY; CDR2 reads SVGAGI. Trimming pared 6 bases from V and 14 bases from J, leaving 14 bases between. The CDR3 sequence is 12 residues long. In nucleotides, the CDR3 is TGTGCCAGCAGAACAGGGCTGGTCACCCTCCACTTT. It specifies CASRTGLVTLHF.

The V gene is TRBV5-6, the J gene TRBJ1-4; D remains ambiguous. The germline gives CDR1 SGHDT, CDR2 YYEEEE. Trimming took off 3 bases at V and 8 bases at J, with 11 bases between the two ends. This CDR3 is built from 13 residues. The CDR3 loop reads CASSSQDREKLFF. DNA for the CDR3: TGTGCCAGCAGCTCGCAGGATAGGGAAAAACTGTTTTTT.

The rearrangement links TRBV28 to TRBJ1-1; D call uncertain. CDR3 length equals 16 residues. The V gene's germline CDR1 is MDHEN and CDR2 SYDVKM. V was shortened by 5 bases and J by 1 base, with 17 bases between the two germline ends. The CDR3 is CASSHEGGFPNTEAFF. The CDR3 region has the DNA TGTGCCAGCAGTCACGAGGGAGGTTTCCCGAACACTGAAGCTTTCTTT.

V and J are TRBV14 and TRBJ1-3, with D tentatively TRBD1 (6 bases). Trimming pared 4 bases from V and 0 bases from J, leaving 19 bases between. Germline CDR1 and CDR2: SGHDN and FVKESK. The CDR3 is 18 residues long. The CDR3 DNA reads as TGTGCCAGCAGCCTAACAGGGACCATTAGCCCCTCTGGAAACACCATATATTTT. Its protein product is CASSLTGTISPSGNTIYF. The full variable domain, completed using reference TRBV14 and TRBJ1-3, is EAGVTQFPSHSVIEKGQTVTLRCDPISGHDNLYWYRRVMGKEIKFLLHFVKESKQDESGMPNNRFLAERTGGTYSTLKVQPAELEDSGVYFCASSLTGTISPSGNTIYFGEGSWLTVV.